A selection of T cell receptor beta chains follows, all from one sample in a study of blood T cells in healthy people across ages. TCRdb re-derived calls from the 5' RACE reads in MiXCR, one entry per CDR3 protein. The sample shows approximately 580,000 distinct CDR3 sequences, 20% to 30% of them seen only once. These same records also appear under a second study, on T cells of mothers and their children.

The sequencing sample was made of blood. The receptors here all came from a boy aged 5-17 years in good health. Each CDR3 is given with its conserved first and last residue. D genes are given only for firm matches. Expanded clones get a size class; other rows say once, few or many, or leave the size out.

size	D	length	V	J	CDR3	DNA
few	TRBD2	17	TRBV7-9	TRBJ2-2	CASSLVFPGLATGELFF	TGTGCCAGCAGCTTAGTATTTCCGGGACTAGCAACCGGGGAGCTGTTTTTT
-	TRBD2	15	TRBV29-1	TRBJ2-7	CSVDGTSGGTYEQYF	TGCAGCGTCGATGGGACTAGCGGGGGGACTTACGAGCAGTACTTC
many	-	14	TRBV7-2	TRBJ2-5	CASSLAGDSETQYF	TGTGCCAGCAGCTTAGCGGGGGATTCGGAGACCCAGTACTTC
few	TRBD1	13	TRBV9	TRBJ1-2	CASSAQGAHGYTF	TGTGCCAGCAGCGCCCAGGGGGCCCATGGCTACACCTTC
-	TRBD2	17	TRBV4-3	TRBJ2-7	CASSQDWGGQVPYEQYF	TGCGCCAGCAGCCAAGATTGGGGAGGGCAGGTCCCCTACGAGCAGTACTTC
few	-	12	TRBV3-1	TRBJ2-7	CASSHRAYEQYF	TGTGCCAGCAGCCACAGGGCCTACGAGCAGTACTTC
-	-	16	TRBV27	TRBJ2-1	CASSLSGRSSYNEQFF	TGTGCCAGCAGTCTCAGTGGACGGTCCTCCTACAATGAGCAGTTCTTC
few	TRBD2	15	TRBV13	TRBJ2-3	CATSGGGALADTQYF	TGTGCCACATCCGGCGGGGGGGCCCTCGCAGATACGCAGTATTTT
few	-	15	TRBV5-6	TRBJ2-7	CASSLGDTVLYEQYF	TGTGCCAGCAGCTTGGGGGACACGGTGCTCTACGAGCAGTACTTC
few	TRBD1	15	TRBV12-3/TRBV12-4	TRBJ1-6	CASSPRDRGNSPLHF	TGTGCCAGCAGTCCCCGGGACAGGGGGAATTCACCCCTCCACTTT
-	-	11	TRBV25-1	TRBJ1-1	CASRLGTEAFF	TGTGCCAGCAGGCTGGGCACTGAAGCTTTCTTT
many	-	14	TRBV12-3/TRBV12-4	TRBJ2-7	CASSPTWRSYEQYF	TGTGCCAGCAGTCCCACATGGCGCTCCTACGAGCAGTACTTC
few	-	14	TRBV7-9	TRBJ1-6	CASSYGSLDSPLHF	TGTGCCAGCAGCTACGGGTCGCTGGATTCACCCCTCCACTTT
few	TRBD1	14	TRBV27	TRBJ2-7	CASSWDRDSYEQYF	TGTGCCAGCAGTTGGGACAGGGACTCCTACGAGCAGTACTTC
few	-	15	TRBV3-1	TRBJ2-5	CASSQDLGGGETQYF	TGTGCCAGCAGCCAAGATCTAGGGGGAGGAGAGACCCAGTACTTC
few	-	13	TRBV2	TRBJ2-5	CASSDGAQETQYF	TGTGCCAGCAGTGACGGGGCACAAGAGACCCAGTACTTC
few	-	13	TRBV5-5	TRBJ1-1	CASQQDTNTEAFF	TGTGCCAGCCAGCAGGACACGAACACTGAAGCTTTCTTT
few	TRBD1	11	TRBV29-1	TRBJ2-7	CSVQGASEQYF	TGCAGCGTTCAGGGGGCGTCCGAGCAGTACTTC
-	TRBD1	15	TRBV28	TRBJ1-4	CASTPLTGGDEKLFF	TGTGCCAGCACTCCATTGACAGGGGGCGATGAAAAACTGTTTTTT
many	-	13	TRBV12-3/TRBV12-4	TRBJ2-5	CASSQDSRETQYF	TGTGCCAGCAGTCAAGACAGCCGGGAGACCCAGTACTTC
-	-	15	TRBV10-3	TRBJ1-4	CAISGSTGPNEKLFF	TGTGCCATCAGTGGGTCGACAGGTCCTAATGAAAAACTGTTTTTT
-	TRBD2	14	TRBV12-3/TRBV12-4	TRBJ2-1	CASSTSGSVNEQFF	TGTGCCAGCAGTACTAGCGGGAGCGTCAATGAGCAGTTCTTC
few	-	13	TRBV6-1	TRBJ2-5	CASIFGESETQYF	TGTGCCAGCATATTTGGGGAATCGGAGACCCAGTACTTC
-	-	16	TRBV15	TRBJ1-1	CATSRDRRGSNTEAFF	TGTGCCACCAGCAGAGATCGACGGGGGTCGAACACTGAAGCTTTCTTT
few	-	10	TRBV20-1	TRBJ1-2	CSARPGGYTF	TGCAGTGCTCGCCCGGGGGGCTACACCTTC
many	-	15	TRBV10-3	TRBJ2-1	CAISFRGVTYNEQFF	TGTGCCATCAGTTTCAGGGGGGTAACATACAATGAGCAGTTCTTC
few	-	17	TRBV4-3	TRBJ2-1	CASSQDLGTLSYNEQFF	TGCGCCAGCAGCCAAGATCTCGGGACCCTCTCCTACAATGAGCAGTTCTTC
few	-	13	TRBV6-1	TRBJ2-5	CASFKGGFETQYF	TGTGCCAGCTTTAAGGGCGGATTTGAGACCCAGTACTTC
-	-	15	TRBV5-1	TRBJ2-6	CASSLGGGSFNVLTF	TGCGCCAGCAGCCTCGGTGGAGGGTCTTTCAACGTCCTGACTTTC
-	-	18	TRBV21-1	TRBJ2-3	CASSKGPSARGGADTQYF	TGTGCCAGCAGCAAAGGTCCCTCGGCGCGGGGGGGAGCAGATACGCAGTATTTT
-	-	13	TRBV29-1	TRBJ1-1	CGVAQVLDTEAFF	TGCGGCGTTGCGCAGGTTTTGGACACTGAAGCTTTCTTT
-	-	14	TRBV18	TRBJ1-3	CASSRTVSGNTIYF	TGTGCCAGCTCGAGGACGGTCTCTGGAAACACCATATATTTT
few	TRBD1	15	TRBV4-1	TRBJ2-2	CASSPVGQGTGELFF	TGCGCCAGCAGCCCAGTAGGACAGGGCACCGGGGAGCTGTTTTTT
few	-	12	TRBV29-1	TRBJ2-4	CSVSRQGLGEYF	TGCAGCGTTAGCCGACAGGGACTGGGTGAATACTTC
-	TRBD2	16	TRBV3-1	TRBJ2-1	CASSQDGREAADEQFF	TGTGCCAGCAGCCAAGATGGGCGGGAGGCGGCGGATGAGCAGTTCTTC
few	-	15	TRBV28	TRBJ2-2	CASSFRQRTTGELFF	TGTGCCAGCAGCTTTAGACAGCGAACCACCGGGGAGCTGTTTTTT
-	-	15	TRBV3-1	TRBJ2-5	CASGQDQRYQETQYF	TGTGCCAGCGGCCAAGATCAGCGATACCAAGAGACCCAGTACTTC
few	-	16	TRBV27	TRBJ1-2	CASSFRTGGFGNGYTF	-
-	-	13	TRBV27	TRBJ1-1	CASIGLSDTEAFF	TGTGCCAGCATCGGGTTGTCGGACACTGAAGCTTTCTTT
-	-	15	TRBV27	TRBJ1-5	CASSLVRGKGQPQHF	TGTGCCAGCAGTTTAGTCAGGGGCAAGGGTCAGCCCCAGCATTTT
-	-	15	TRBV12-3/TRBV12-4	TRBJ2-1	CASRLAGAPRNEQFF	TGTGCCAGCAGACTTGCGGGGGCGCCCAGGAATGAGCAGTTCTTC
few	-	13	TRBV2	TRBJ1-4	CATPGTPNEKLFF	TGTGCCACACCCGGGACGCCGAATGAAAAACTGTTTTTT
-	-	14	TRBV20-1	TRBJ1-1	CSARVGPLNTEAFF	TGCAGTGCTAGAGTCGGGCCCCTGAACACTGAAGCTTTCTTT
-	TRBD2	16	TRBV10-1	TRBJ2-3	CASSESGTSGEPTQYF	TGCGCCAGCAGTGAGTCGGGGACTAGCGGGGAACCTACGCAGTATTTT
few	-	16	TRBV10-3	TRBJ2-5	CAISESTLRTGETQYF	TGTGCCATCAGTGAGTCGACTTTAAGAACCGGCGAGACCCAGTACTTC
many	-	15	TRBV12-3/TRBV12-4	TRBJ2-5	CASSLQRGQQETQYF	TGTGCCAGCAGTCTGCAAAGAGGGCAACAAGAGACCCAGTACTTC
-	-	13	TRBV5-1	TRBJ2-5	CASSSTGQETQYF	TGCGCCAGCAGCTCGACAGGCCAAGAGACCCAGTACTTC
-	-	14	TRBV12-3/TRBV12-4	TRBJ2-2	CASSLLFGTGELFF	TGTGCCAGCAGCCTTCTCTTTGGGACCGGGGAGCTGTTTTTT
many	-	14	TRBV7-2	TRBJ2-7	CASSPGQGIYEQYF	TGTGCCAGCAGCCCTGGGCAGGGAATCTACGAGCAGTACTTC
-	-	18	TRBV7-8	TRBJ2-7	CASSLSRTLLDSTYEQYF	TGTGCCAGCAGCTTAAGCAGGACTCTACTTGACAGTACCTACGAGCAGTACTTC
-	TRBD1	18	TRBV11-2	TRBJ1-2	CASSLTTGGLLQNYGYTF	TGTGCCAGCAGCCTTACGACAGGGGGGTTATTACAGAACTATGGCTACACCTTC
-	TRBD1	14	TRBV6-2/TRBV6-3	TRBJ2-3	CASSYSTGVDTQYF	TGTGCCAGCAGTTACTCGACAGGGGTAGATACGCAGTATTTT
-	TRBD2	15	TRBV3-1	TRBJ2-7	CASTPAGGPDYEQYF	TGTGCCAGCACCCCAGCGGGAGGGCCGGACTACGAGCAGTACTTC
-	TRBD2	14	TRBV28	TRBJ2-7	CASSIAGAYYEQYF	TGTGCCAGCAGTATAGCGGGGGCGTACTACGAGCAGTACTTC
-	TRBD2	15	TRBV6-1	TRBJ2-3	CASRITSGGRNTQYF	TGTGCCAGCAGGATAACTAGCGGGGGGAGGAATACGCAGTATTTT
few	-	14	TRBV27	TRBJ2-7	CASSFGQTSYEQYF	TGTGCCAGCAGTTTCGGCCAGACCTCCTACGAGCAGTACTTC
-	-	15	TRBV6-6	TRBJ2-3	CASSYSRASTDTQYF	TGTGCCAGCAGTTACTCGAGGGCTAGCACAGATACGCAGTATTTT
few	TRBD2	14	TRBV12-3/TRBV12-4	TRBJ2-1	CASSPGLVDNEQFF	TGTGCCAGCAGCCCGGGACTAGTAGACAATGAGCAGTTCTTC